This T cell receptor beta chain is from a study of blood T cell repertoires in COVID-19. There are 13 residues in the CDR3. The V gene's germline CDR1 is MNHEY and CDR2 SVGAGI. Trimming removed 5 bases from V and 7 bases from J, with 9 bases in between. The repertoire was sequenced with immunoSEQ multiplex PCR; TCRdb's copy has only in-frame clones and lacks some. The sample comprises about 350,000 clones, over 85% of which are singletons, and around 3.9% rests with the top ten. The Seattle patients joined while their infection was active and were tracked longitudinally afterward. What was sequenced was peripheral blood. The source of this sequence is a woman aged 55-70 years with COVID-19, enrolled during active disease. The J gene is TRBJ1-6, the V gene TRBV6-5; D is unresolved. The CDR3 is CASSRRINSPLHF. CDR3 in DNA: TGTGCCAGCAGTCGGAGGATCAATTCACCCCTCCACTTT.